A few counts support the clone carrying this T cell receptor (beta chain). Antigen: not known. The sample is drawn from a study of T-cell memory formation after mild COVID-19. Using constant-segment primers, 5'RACE produced TCR alpha and TCR beta cDNA libraries carrying sample barcodes and UMIs. Via MiXCR, TCRdb re-called the 5' RACE reads, giving one row per CDR3 protein. Among about 350,000 distinct CDR3 sequences, approximately 13% were seen once, and the ten largest hold about 20%. Study-level points and caveats: Pre-infection memory contained some responding clones, which suggested that cross-reactive memory had joined. Shrinking CD4+ clones were chiefly CM and EM; CD8+ ones were chiefly EMRA.

CDR3 length equals 16 residues. V gave up 3 bases and J gave up 15 bases; unmatched junction bases: 14. Germline V gene data show CDR1 as SGDLS and CDR2 as YYNGEE. The TCR sequence derives from a man aged 18 to 29 who had mild COVID-19 (a few samples of this study predate the infection). Cell type and time point are not known. The chain employs TRBV9 and TRBJ2-1, with 14 nucleotides matching TRBD2. The sequencing input was PBMCs or a T cell subset sorted from them (not recorded which). The chain's CDR3 is CASSARHETSGGAPFF. CDR3 bases: TGTGCCAGCAGCGCCCGTCACGAGACTAGCGGGGGGGCCCCGTTCTTC.